This T cell receptor (beta chain) was sequenced during a study of blood T cell repertoires in COVID-19. Study information: PBMCs, B-cell-depleted T cells, or T cells were the source of the cDNA or gDNA that made up the material.

Profiling relied on immunoSEQ multiplex PCR, and the TCRdb table lists in-frame clones only, not all of them. Counted here are some 49,000 clones, 90% to 95% occurring once; the ten biggest clones make up around 1%. CDR1 is MDHEN and CDR2 is SYDVKM in the germline V gene. The CDR3 contains 15 residues. V lost 5 bases, J lost 4 bases, and 17 bases lay in between. This receptor was identified in a man aged 55 to 69 with COVID-19, enrolled during active disease. The source material was peripheral blood. The chain couples TRBV28 to TRBJ1-2; TRBD1 is a possible D gene (6 bases). The CDR3 loop reads CASSAPGAPSYGYTF. CDR3 nucleotides: TGTGCCAGCAGTGCGCCAGGGGCCCCCTCCTATGGCTACACCTTC.